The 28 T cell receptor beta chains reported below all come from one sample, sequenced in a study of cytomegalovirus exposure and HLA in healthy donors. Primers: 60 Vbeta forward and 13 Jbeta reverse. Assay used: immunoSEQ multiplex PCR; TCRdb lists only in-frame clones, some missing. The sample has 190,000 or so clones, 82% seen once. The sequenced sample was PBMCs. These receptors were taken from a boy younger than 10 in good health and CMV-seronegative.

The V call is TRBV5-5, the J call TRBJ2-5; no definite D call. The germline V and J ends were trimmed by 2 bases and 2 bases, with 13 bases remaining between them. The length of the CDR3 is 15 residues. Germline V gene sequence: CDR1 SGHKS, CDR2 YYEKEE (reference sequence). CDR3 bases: TGTGCCAGCAGCTTCCCCCGGGTCCGACAAGAGACCCAGTACTTC. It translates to CASSFPRVRQETQYF.

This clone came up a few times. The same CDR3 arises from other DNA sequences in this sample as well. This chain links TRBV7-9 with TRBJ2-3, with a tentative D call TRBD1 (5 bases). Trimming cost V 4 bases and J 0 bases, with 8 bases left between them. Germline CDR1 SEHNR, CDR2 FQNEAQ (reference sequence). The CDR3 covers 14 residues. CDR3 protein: CASSSTGSTDTQYF. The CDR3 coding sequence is TGTGCCAGCAGCTCTACAGGAAGCACAGATACGCAGTATTTT.

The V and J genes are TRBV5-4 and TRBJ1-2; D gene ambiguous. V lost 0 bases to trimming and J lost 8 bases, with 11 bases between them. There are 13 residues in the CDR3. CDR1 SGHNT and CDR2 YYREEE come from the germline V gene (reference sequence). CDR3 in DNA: TGTGCCAGCAGCTTGGCCGGCGGGAGGGGCTACACCTTC. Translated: CASSLAGGRGYTF.

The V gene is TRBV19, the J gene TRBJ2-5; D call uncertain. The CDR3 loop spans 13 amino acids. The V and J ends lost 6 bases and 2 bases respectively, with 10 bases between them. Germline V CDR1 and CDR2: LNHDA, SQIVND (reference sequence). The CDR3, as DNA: TGTGCCAGTAGATCGTCGGTGCAAGAGACCCAGTACTTC. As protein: CASRSSVQETQYF.

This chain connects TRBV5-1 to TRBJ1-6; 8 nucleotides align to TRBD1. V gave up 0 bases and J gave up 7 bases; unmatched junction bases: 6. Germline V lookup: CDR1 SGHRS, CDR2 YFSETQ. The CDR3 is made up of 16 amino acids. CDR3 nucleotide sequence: TGCGCCAGCAGCTTGGCCCAGGGGGCAGGGAATTCACCCCTCCACTTT. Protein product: CASSLAQGAGNSPLHF.

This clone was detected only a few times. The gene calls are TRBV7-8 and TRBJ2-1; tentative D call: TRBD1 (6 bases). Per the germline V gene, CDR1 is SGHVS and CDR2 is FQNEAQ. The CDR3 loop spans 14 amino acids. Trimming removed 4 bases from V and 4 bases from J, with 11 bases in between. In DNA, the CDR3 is TGTGCCAGCAGCTCCGTGGACAGATACAATGAGCAGTTCTTC. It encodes CASSSVDRYNEQFF. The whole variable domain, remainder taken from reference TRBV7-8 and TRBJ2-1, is GAGVSQSPRYKVAKRGQDVALRCDPISGHVSLFWYQQALGQGPEFLTYFQNEAQLDKSGLPSDRFFAERPEGSVSTLKIQRTQQEDSAVYLCASSSVDRYNEQFFGPGTRLTVL.

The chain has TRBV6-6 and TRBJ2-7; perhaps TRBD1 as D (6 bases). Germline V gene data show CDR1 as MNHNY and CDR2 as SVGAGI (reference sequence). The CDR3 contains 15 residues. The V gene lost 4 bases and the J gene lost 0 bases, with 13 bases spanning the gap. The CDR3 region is CASSFWTESSYEQYF. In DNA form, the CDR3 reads TGTGCCAGCAGTTTTTGGACAGAGAGCTCCTACGAGCAGTACTTC.

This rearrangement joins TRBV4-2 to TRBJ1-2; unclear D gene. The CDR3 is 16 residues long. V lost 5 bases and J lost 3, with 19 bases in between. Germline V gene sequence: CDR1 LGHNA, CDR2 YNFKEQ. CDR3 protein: CASSEKNVILYYGYTF. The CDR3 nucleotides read TGTGCCAGCAGCGAGAAAAATGTCATCCTCTACTATGGCTACACCTTC.

CDR3 protein: CASSLAGTQYF. The CDR3 DNA follows: TGTGCCAGCAGCTTGGCGGGGACCCAGTACTTC. This rearrangement joins TRBV5-6 to TRBJ2-5; D remains ambiguous. The V gene lost 0 bases and the J gene lost 7 bases, with 4 bases spanning the gap. CDR1 and CDR2 from the germline V gene are SGHDT and YYEEEE. The CDR3 runs 11 residues.

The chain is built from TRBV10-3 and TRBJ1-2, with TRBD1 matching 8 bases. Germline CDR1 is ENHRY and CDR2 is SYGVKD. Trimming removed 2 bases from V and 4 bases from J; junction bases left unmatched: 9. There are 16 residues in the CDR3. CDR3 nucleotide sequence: TGTGCCATCAGTGAGCAAGTCGACAGGGGAACCTATGGCTACACCTTC. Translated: CAISEQVDRGTYGYTF.

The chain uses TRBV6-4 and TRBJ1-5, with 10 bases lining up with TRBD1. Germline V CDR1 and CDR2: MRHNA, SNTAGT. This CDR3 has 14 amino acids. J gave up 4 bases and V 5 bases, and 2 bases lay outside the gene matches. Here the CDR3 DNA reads TGTGCCAGCAGTAGGACAGGGGGGAATCAGCCCCAGCATTTT. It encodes CASSRTGGNQPQHF.

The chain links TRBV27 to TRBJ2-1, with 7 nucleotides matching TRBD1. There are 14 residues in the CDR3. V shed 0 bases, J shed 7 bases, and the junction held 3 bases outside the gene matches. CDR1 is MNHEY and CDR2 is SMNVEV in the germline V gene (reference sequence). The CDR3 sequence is CASSLSTGWNEQFF. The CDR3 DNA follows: TGTGCCAGCAGTTTATCGACAGGGTGGAATGAGCAGTTCTTC.

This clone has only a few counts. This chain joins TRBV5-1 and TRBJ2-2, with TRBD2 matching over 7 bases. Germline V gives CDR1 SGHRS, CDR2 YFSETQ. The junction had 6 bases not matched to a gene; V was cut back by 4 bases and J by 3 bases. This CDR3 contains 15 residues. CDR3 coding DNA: TGCGCCAGCAGCCTCCGTGGGGGGGACACCGGGGAGCTGTTTTTT. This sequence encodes CASSLRGGDTGELFF.

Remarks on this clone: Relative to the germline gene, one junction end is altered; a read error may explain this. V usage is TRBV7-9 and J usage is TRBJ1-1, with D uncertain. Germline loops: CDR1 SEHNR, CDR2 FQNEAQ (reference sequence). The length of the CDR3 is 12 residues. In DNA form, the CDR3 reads TGTTCCAGCACTCTCCAGGAAATTGAAGCTTTCTTT. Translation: CSSTLQEIEAFF.

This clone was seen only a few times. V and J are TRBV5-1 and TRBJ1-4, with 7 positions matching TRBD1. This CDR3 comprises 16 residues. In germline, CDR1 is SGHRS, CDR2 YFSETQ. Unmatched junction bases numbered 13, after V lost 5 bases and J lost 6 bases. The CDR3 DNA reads TGCGCCAGCAGTCGAACCGCTGGGGACAGCGATGAAAAACTGTTTTTT. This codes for CASSRTAGDSDEKLFF. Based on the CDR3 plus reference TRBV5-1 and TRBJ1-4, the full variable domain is KAGVTQTPRYLIKTRGQQVTLSCSPISGHRSVSWYQQTPGQGLQFLFEYFSETQRNKGNFPGRFSGRQFSNSRSEMNVSTLELGDSALYLCASSRTAGDSDEKLFFGSGTQLSVL.

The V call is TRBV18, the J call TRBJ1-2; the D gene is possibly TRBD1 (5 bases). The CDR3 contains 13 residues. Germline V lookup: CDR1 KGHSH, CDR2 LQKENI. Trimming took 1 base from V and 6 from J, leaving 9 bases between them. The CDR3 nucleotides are TGTGCCAGCTCACCACAGGGGCAGGATGGCTACACCTTC. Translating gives CASSPQGQDGYTF. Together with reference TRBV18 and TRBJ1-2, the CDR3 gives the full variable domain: NAGVMQNPRHLVRRRGQEARLRCSPMKGHSHVYWYRQLPEEGLKFMVYLQKENIIDESGMPKERFSAEFPKEGPSILRIQQVVRGDSAAYFCASSPQGQDGYTFGSGTRLTVV.

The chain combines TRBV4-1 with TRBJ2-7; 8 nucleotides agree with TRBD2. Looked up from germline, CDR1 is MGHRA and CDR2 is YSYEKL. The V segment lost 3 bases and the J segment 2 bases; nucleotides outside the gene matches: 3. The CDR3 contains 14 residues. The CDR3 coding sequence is TGCGCCAGCAGCCATCCGGGACTAGCCTACGAGCAGTACTTC. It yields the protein CASSHPGLAYEQYF.

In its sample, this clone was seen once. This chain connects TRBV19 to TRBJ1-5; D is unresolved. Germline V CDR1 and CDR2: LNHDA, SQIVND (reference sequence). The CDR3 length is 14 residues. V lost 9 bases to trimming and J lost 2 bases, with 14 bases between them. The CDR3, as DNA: TGTGCCAGCGAGGGTGGTTGGGGCAATCAGCCCCAGCATTTT. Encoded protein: CASEGGWGNQPQHF.

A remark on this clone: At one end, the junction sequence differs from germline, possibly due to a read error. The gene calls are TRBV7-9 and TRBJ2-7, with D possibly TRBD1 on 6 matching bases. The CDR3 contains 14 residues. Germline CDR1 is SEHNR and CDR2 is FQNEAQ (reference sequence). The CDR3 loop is CSSSSRQDSYEQYF. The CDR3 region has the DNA TGTTCCAGCAGCTCCCGACAGGACTCCTACGAGCAGTACTTC.

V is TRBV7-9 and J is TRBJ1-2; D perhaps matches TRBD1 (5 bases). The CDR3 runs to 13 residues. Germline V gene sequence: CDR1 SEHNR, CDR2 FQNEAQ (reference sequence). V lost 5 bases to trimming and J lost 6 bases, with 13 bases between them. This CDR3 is CASSRGGGDGYTF. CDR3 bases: TGTGCCAGCAGCCGCGGGGGGGGAGATGGCTACACCTTC.

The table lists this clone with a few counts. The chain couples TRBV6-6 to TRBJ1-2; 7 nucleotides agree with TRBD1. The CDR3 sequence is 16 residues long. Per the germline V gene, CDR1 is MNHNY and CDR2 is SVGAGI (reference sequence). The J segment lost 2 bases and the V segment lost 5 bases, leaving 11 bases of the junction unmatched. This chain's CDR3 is CASSARTGTANYGYTF. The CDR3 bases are TGTGCCAGCAGTGCACGAACCGGGACAGCCAACTATGGCTACACCTTC.

CDR3 loop: CASSYTPGPEQYF. The CDR3 DNA reads TGTGCCAGCAGTTATACCCCAGGGCCCGAGCAGTACTTC. The V gene is TRBV27, the J gene TRBJ2-7; the D gene is possibly TRBD1 (5 bases). The CDR3 sequence is 13 residues long. Germline V gene sequence: CDR1 MNHEY, CDR2 SMNVEV (reference sequence). Trimming cost V 4 bases and J 6 bases, with 13 bases left between them.

CDR3 in DNA: TGTGCCAGCAGCTTTAGTCGGACAGGGAACAATGAGCAGTTCTTC. This sequence encodes CASSFSRTGNNEQFF. This chain links TRBV11-3 with TRBJ2-1; 8 bases agree with TRBD1. Per the germline V gene, CDR1 is SGHNT and CDR2 is YENEEA. This CDR3 has 15 residues. With 3 bases clipped from V and 5 bases from J, the junction kept 6 bases outside the gene matches.

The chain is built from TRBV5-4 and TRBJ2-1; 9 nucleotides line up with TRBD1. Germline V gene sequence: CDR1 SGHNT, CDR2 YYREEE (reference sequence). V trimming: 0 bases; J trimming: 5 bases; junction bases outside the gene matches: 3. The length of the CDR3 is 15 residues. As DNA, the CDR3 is TGTGCCAGCAGCTTGGGGGGGACAGGGCACAATGAGCAGTTCTTC. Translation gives CASSLGGTGHNEQFF. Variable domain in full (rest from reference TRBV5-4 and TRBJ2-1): ETGVTQSPTHLIKTRGQQVTLRCSSQSGHNTVSWYQQALGQGPQFIFQYYREEENGRGNFPPRFSGLQFPNYSSELNVNALELDDSALYLCASSLGGTGHNEQFFGPGTRLTVL.

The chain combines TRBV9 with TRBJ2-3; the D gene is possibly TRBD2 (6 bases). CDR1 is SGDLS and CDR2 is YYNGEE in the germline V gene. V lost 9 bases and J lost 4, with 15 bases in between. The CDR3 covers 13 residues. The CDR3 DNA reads TGTGCCATCCCCGGGGGTACGGCAGATACGCAGTATTTT. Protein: CAIPGGTADTQYF.

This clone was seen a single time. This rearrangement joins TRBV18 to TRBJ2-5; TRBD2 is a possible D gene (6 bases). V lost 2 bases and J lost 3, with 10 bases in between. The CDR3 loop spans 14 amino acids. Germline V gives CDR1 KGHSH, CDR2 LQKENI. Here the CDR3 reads CASSPFGGEETQYF. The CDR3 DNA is TGTGCCAGCTCACCATTTGGCGGGGAAGAGACCCAGTACTTC.

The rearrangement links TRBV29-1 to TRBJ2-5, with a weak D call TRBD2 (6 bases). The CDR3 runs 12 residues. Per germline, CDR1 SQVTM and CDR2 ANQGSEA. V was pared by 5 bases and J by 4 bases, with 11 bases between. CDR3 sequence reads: CSVNQGGETQYF. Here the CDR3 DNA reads TGCAGCGTTAACCAGGGAGGAGAGACCCAGTACTTC.

This CDR3 reads CASSFAIDRAIENTIYF. The DNA of the CDR3 is TGTGCCAGCAGCTTTGCCATAGACAGGGCAATTGAAAACACCATATATTTT. The chain combines TRBV11-2 with TRBJ1-3; TRBD1 agrees at 7 bases. This CDR3 has 17 residues. Germline trimming cut 3 bases from V and 6 bases from J; bases unmatched to any gene: 14. Germline CDR1 is SGHAT and CDR2 is FQNNGV.